The present T cell receptor beta chain was sequenced within a study of vaccination effects on CD4 cells after COVID-19. As concerns this clone: The antigen remains unidentified.

Antigen-specific CD4+ T cells were first expanded with viral peptide pools by the ViraFEST assay and only then sequenced. Following 10 days of culture, CD4+ T cells were isolated. According to PCR results, the person was infected with SARS-CoV-2 between March and December 2020. Wells each received around 2.1 million PBMC, cultured with around 10 IU/ml IL-2 and about 9 ug/ml peptides. Here immunoSEQ multiplex PCR was the method, and the copy in TCRdb shows in-frame clones only, minus some. The sample has about 27,000 clones, about 76% seen once. This CDR3 comprises 15 residues. Trimming removed 5 bases from V and 6 bases from J; junction bases left unmatched: 12. Germline V gene data show CDR1 as SNHLY and CDR2 as FYNNEI.

The material sequenced was CD4+ T cells from PBMCs cultured with HCoV-NL63 spike peptides, taken before COVID-19 vaccination. This rearrangement joins TRBV2 to TRBJ2-7; TRBD1 agrees at 8 bases. This sequence was found in a human donor who had a prior SARS-CoV-2 infection. CDR3 DNA sequence: TGTGCCAGCAGTCCCCTAGGACAGGGTACCCGCGAGCAGTACTTC. Encoded protein: CASSPLGQGTREQYF. Together with reference TRBV2 and TRBJ2-7, the CDR3 gives the full variable domain: EPEVTQTPSHQVTQMGQEVILRCVPISNHLYFYWYRQILGQKVEFLVSFYNNEISEKSEIFDDQFSVERPDGSNFTLKIRSTKLEDSAMYFCASSPLGQGTREQYFGPGTRLTVT.